The 24 T cell receptor beta chains presented below share a single source sample, sequenced in a study of OX40 agonist ivuxolimab in advanced cancers. Generated by immunoSEQ multiplex PCR, the TCRdb table keeps only in-frame clones and is missing some. The sample lists more than 45,000 clones, nearly 90% occurring once. Sequencing used CD4+ or CD8+ T cells sorted from blood, obtained in a trial of the OX40 agonist ivuxolimab. The receptors originated from an adult with an advanced solid tumor such as melanoma, head and neck, liver or kidney cancer.

On this clone itself: The junction shows a germline mismatch at one end, possibly a read error. The rearrangement joins TRBV19 to TRBJ1-2; 10 bases are shared with TRBD1. Germline V lookup: CDR1 LNHDA, CDR2 SQIVND (reference sequence). The CDR3 has 16 amino acids. The CDR3 loop is CASSTPPTTGGYGYSF. The CDR3 DNA is TGTGCCAGTAGTACACCACCTACGACAGGGGGCTATGGCTACTCCTTC.

The chain links TRBV27 to TRBJ2-1; TRBD2 matches 11 bases. Germline CDR1 reads MNHEY; CDR2 reads SMNVEV (reference sequence). The CDR3 spans 15 residues. The junction had 13 bases not matched to a gene; V was cut back by 6 bases and J by 12 bases. CDR3 DNA: TGTGCCAGCAGCACCCCGGGACTAGCGGTGGGGGGGCAGTTCTTC. Amino acids: CASSTPGLAVGGQFF.

This clone has a single count. The gene calls are TRBV28 and TRBJ1-1; maybe TRBD1 (5 bases). The CDR3 has 12 amino acids. Germline CDR1 reads MDHEN; CDR2 reads SYDVKM. Deletions cut 4 bases from V and 6 bases from J, with 9 bases between. Here the CDR3 DNA reads TGTGCCAGCAGTTATAAAGGGGCTGAAGCTTTCTTT. As protein: CASSYKGAEAFF.

The chain is built from TRBV7-9 and TRBJ2-7; no clear D gene. CDR1 and CDR2 from the germline V gene are SEHNR and FQNEAQ (reference sequence). The V and J ends lost 5 bases and 3 bases respectively, with 14 bases between them. The CDR3 has 14 amino acids. The CDR3 nucleotides are TGTGCCAGCAGCCCCCGCCTGGGGTTCTACGAGCAGTACTTC. It encodes CASSPRLGFYEQYF.

The chain links TRBV7-8 to TRBJ1-1; unclear D gene. The germline V gene has CDR1 SGHVS and CDR2 FQNEAQ. This CDR3 contains 13 residues. Trimming took 8 bases from V and 0 from J, leaving 10 bases between them. The CDR3 here is CASQKGLNTEAFF. CDR3 sequence (DNA): TGTGCCAGCCAAAAAGGGTTGAACACTGAAGCTTTCTTT.

The chain recombines TRBV2 with TRBJ1-1; no firm D call. Trimming shortened V by 10 bases and J by 1 base, and 13 bases separated the two germline ends. Germline CDR1 SNHLY, CDR2 FYNNEI. This CDR3 has 13 amino acids. CDR3 residues: CAIQRRRNTEAFF. CDR3 DNA: TGTGCCATTCAGAGAAGGCGGAACACTGAAGCTTTCTTT.

Only a few counts were recorded for this clone. The chain has TRBV7-2 and TRBJ2-3, with D possibly being TRBD1 (5 bases). Trimming stripped 8 bases from V and 5 bases from J, with 8 bases between. From germline, CDR1 is SGHTA and CDR2 FQGNSA. This CDR3 spans 11 amino acids. The CDR3 here is CASYQGDTQYF. The CDR3 DNA follows: TGTGCCAGCTATCAGGGAGATACGCAGTATTTT.

The chain recombines TRBV25-1 with TRBJ1-2; D gene ambiguous. The ends were cut back, 9 bases at V and 0 bases at J, with 14 bases in the middle. Germline values: CDR1 MGHDK, CDR2 SYGVNS. This CDR3 spans 14 amino acids. This chain's CDR3 is CASSDGVTNYGYTF. CDR3 nucleotide sequence: TGTGCCAGTAGCGACGGGGTAACTAACTATGGCTACACCTTC.

The chain employs TRBV7-3 and TRBJ2-2, with TRBD2 as a possible D gene (5 bases). The CDR3 has 16 residues. Looked up from germline, CDR1 is SGHTA and CDR2 is FQGTGA. V shed 2 bases and J shed 1 base, with 11 bases lying between them. The CDR3 is CASSLWPGGNTGELFF. Here the CDR3 DNA reads TGTGCCAGCAGCTTATGGCCAGGAGGGAACACCGGGGAGCTGTTTTTT.

This rearrangement joins TRBV29-1 to TRBJ2-3; 9 bases map to TRBD2. Germline V gene sequence: CDR1 SQVTM, CDR2 ANQGSEA. CDR3 length: 16 residues. CDR3 residues: CGSTSGTHSEIDTQYF. In DNA form, the CDR3 reads TGCGGGTCGACTAGCGGTACTCACTCAGAGATAGATACGCAGTATTTT.

The chain is built from TRBV7-5 and TRBJ1-2. TRBV7-5 is annotated as a pseudogene. CDR3 length equals 14 residues. The CDR3 DNA is TGTGCCAGAAGCGGGCCGGGACTGACTTATGGCTACACCTTC. Translated, it gives CARSGPGLTYGYTF.

The rearrangement links TRBV6-5 to TRBJ2-7; no clear D. The germline V gene encodes CDR1 MNHEY and CDR2 SVGAGI. Trimming stripped 2 bases from V and 1 base from J, with 12 bases between. The CDR3 consists of 15 residues. CDR3 bases: TGTGCCAGCAGTTACGGGCTCGGTTCATCCTACGAGCAGTACTTC. This gives the protein CASSYGLGSSYEQYF.

This chain connects TRBV5-5 to TRBJ1-1, with a tentative D call TRBD1 (6 bases). Germline V gives CDR1 SGHKS, CDR2 YYEKEE (reference sequence). V was pared by 0 bases and J by 5 bases, with 11 bases between. The CDR3 length is 14 residues. CDR3: CASSLGQGRTEAFF. In DNA, the CDR3 is TGTGCCAGCAGCTTGGGGCAGGGGAGGACTGAAGCTTTCTTT.

The chain combines TRBV9 with TRBJ1-2; D gene unclear. The CDR3 length is 14 residues. Germline V gene lookup returns CDR1 SGDLS and CDR2 YYNGEE. The germline V and J ends were trimmed by 4 bases and 4 bases, with 14 bases remaining between them. CDR3: CASSRGREGYGYTF. The DNA for the CDR3 is TGTGCCAGCAGCCGCGGACGGGAGGGCTATGGCTACACCTTC.

This chain links TRBV6-4 with TRBJ2-3, with 9 nucleotides matching TRBD2. Germline V CDR1 and CDR2: MRHNA, SNTAGT. This CDR3 region has 15 residues. The V segment lost 4 bases and the J segment 3 bases; nucleotides outside the gene matches: 5. The CDR3 is CASSAIAGGTDTQYF. In DNA form, the CDR3 reads TGTGCCAGCAGTGCAATTGCGGGAGGGACAGATACGCAGTATTTT.

V usage is TRBV18 and J usage is TRBJ2-2, with 7 bases lining up with TRBD1. Unmatched junction bases numbered 3, after V lost 5 bases and J lost 0 bases. Germline CDR1 is KGHSH and CDR2 is LQKENI. This CDR3 is built from 15 residues. Here the CDR3 DNA reads TGTGCCAGCTCATCCGGGACAGCGAACACCGGGGAGCTGTTTTTT. This encodes CASSSGTANTGELFF.

This rearrangement joins TRBV30 to TRBJ2-7, with TRBD2 matching over 7 bases. The V and J ends lost 8 bases and 3 bases, in that order; junction bases with no gene match: 1. From germline, CDR1 is GTSNPN and CDR2 SVGIG (reference sequence). The CDR3 covers 10 residues. Written as DNA, the CDR3 is TGTGCCGGGGGGGACTACGAGCAGTACTTC. Its protein product is CAGGDYEQYF.

The chain joins TRBV29-1 to TRBJ1-1; D call uncertain. The germline V and J ends were trimmed by 2 bases and 7 bases, with 11 bases remaining between them. Germline CDR1 reads SQVTM; CDR2 reads ANQGSEA. The CDR3 is 12 amino acids. In nucleotides, the CDR3 is TGCAGCGTTGAAACTGAGCGTTATGAAGCTTTCTTT. Protein product: CSVETERYEAFF.

This rearrangement joins TRBV7-8 to TRBJ2-5; D uncertain. The germline gives CDR1 SGHVS, CDR2 FQNEAQ. Trimming cost V 0 bases and J 9 bases, with 11 bases left between them. The CDR3 consists of 13 residues. The CDR3 region is CASSLAVGRAQYF. CDR3 DNA: TGTGCCAGCAGCTTAGCGGTGGGAAGGGCCCAGTACTTC.

The chain uses TRBV13 and TRBJ2-7, with a tentative D call TRBD1 (5 bases). Germline V gene sequence: CDR1 PRHDT, CDR2 FYEKMQ (reference sequence). The V gene lost 1 base and the J gene lost 3 bases, with 10 bases spanning the gap. The CDR3 sequence is 14 residues long. Here the CDR3 reads CASSLEGVDYEQYF. For the CDR3, the DNA is TGTGCCAGCAGCTTAGAAGGGGTCGACTACGAGCAGTACTTC.

The V and J genes are TRBV9 and TRBJ1-1; 9 bases agree with TRBD1. This CDR3 is 16 amino acids long. With 4 bases clipped from V and 3 bases from J, the junction kept 10 bases outside the gene matches. CDR1 and CDR2 from the germline V gene are SGDLS and YYNGEE. The chain's CDR3 is CASSPRTGVLDTEAFF. The DNA for the CDR3 is TGTGCCAGCAGCCCCCGGACAGGGGTGTTGGACACTGAAGCTTTCTTT.

The genes are TRBV6-6 and TRBJ2-1, with no clear D. V was shortened by 0 bases and J by 0 bases, with 9 bases between the two germline ends. Germline V gene data show CDR1 as MNHNY and CDR2 as SVGAGI (reference sequence). The CDR3 runs 16 residues. The CDR3 here is CASSYSTASSYNEQFF. The CDR3 DNA follows: TGTGCCAGCAGTTACTCGACGGCGAGCTCCTACAATGAGCAGTTCTTC.

The chain combines TRBV9 with TRBJ2-2; D is perhaps TRBD2 (7 bases). In germline, CDR1 is SGDLS, CDR2 YYNGEE. The V end lost 6 bases, the J end lost 7 bases, and 22 bases lay between the germline ends. The CDR3 is made up of 16 amino acids. For the CDR3, the DNA is TGTGCCAGCACCACGGGGGCGGGAGATGTTGGCGGGGAGCTGTTTTTT. Protein sequence: CASTTGAGDVGGELFF.

This chain connects TRBV4-1 to TRBJ1-4, with no clear D. Trimming removed 3 bases from V and 10 bases from J, with 9 bases in between. Per the germline V gene, CDR1 is MGHRA and CDR2 is YSYEKL. The CDR3 has 12 residues. CDR3 nucleotide sequence: TGCGCCAGCAGCCACCCTGAAGGAAAACTGTTTTTT. Its translation is CASSHPEGKLFF.